This TCR beta chain was sequenced during a study of T cells in Graves' hyperthyroidism and ophthalmopathy. In this sample, this clonotype turned up many times. The CDR3 regions of TCR beta were amplified from RNA transcripts. HTBI primers were used for first-round RT-PCR of the TCR CDR3. TCRdb re-called the multiplex PCR reads through MiXCR, storing one row per CDR3 protein. Of more than 650,000 distinct CDR3 sequences listed, less than 15% are singletons. Graves' hyperthyroidism was deemed stable absent ophthalmopathy progression within 18 months. The clonotype originates from a woman between 18 and 29 years old with Graves' hyperthyroidism. The sequenced material came from blood.

The CDR3 DNA reads TGCAGCGGCACCCAAGGGGGCACTGAAGCTTTCTTT. Its protein product is CSGTQGGTEAFF. The V call is TRBV29-1, the J call TRBJ1-1; tentatively, D is TRBD1 (6 bases). CDR1 is SQVTM and CDR2 is ANQGSEA in the germline V gene. There are 12 residues in the CDR3. With 7 bases removed from V and 4 bases from J, the gap between germline ends came to 13 bases.